These T cell receptor beta chains were read from a single sample in a study of T cells in Graves' hyperthyroidism and ophthalmopathy. TCRdb re-analysed the multiplex PCR reads in MiXCR, keeping a single row per CDR3 protein. The sample contains approximately 380,000 distinct CDR3 sequences, roughly an eighth of which appear only once. Sequenced sample: blood. These TCRs come from a man aged 45-65 years with Graves' ophthalmopathy. Each CDR3 is given with its conserved first and last residue. Fields, in order: clone size, J gene, V gene, D gene, CDR3 protein, CDR3 DNA. D genes are given only for firm matches. Part of the rows lack a size; the others show once, few, many or a class for expanded clones.

clone_size: .
j_call: TRBJ2-1
v_call: TRBV4-1
d_call: .
cdr3_aa: CASSHQGYYNEQFF
cdr3_nt: TGCGCCAGCAGCCATCAGGGCTACTACAATGAGCAGTTCTTC

clone_size: many
j_call: TRBJ2-3
v_call: TRBV2
d_call: .
cdr3_aa: CASSGLLRSTDTQYF
cdr3_nt: TGTGCCAGCAGCGGACTGCTCAGGAGCACAGATACGCAGTATTTT

clone_size: many
j_call: TRBJ1-2
v_call: TRBV3-1
d_call: .
cdr3_aa: CASSQGEKYGYTF
cdr3_nt: TGTGCCAGCAGCCAAGGGGAGAAGTATGGCTACACCTTC

clone_size: .
j_call: TRBJ2-3
v_call: TRBV10-3
d_call: .
cdr3_aa: CAISESLDTQYF
cdr3_nt: TGTGCCATCAGTGAGTCTTTGGATACGCAGTATTTT

clone_size: many
j_call: TRBJ1-2
v_call: TRBV11-2
d_call: .
cdr3_aa: CASSLSRSPTF
cdr3_nt: TGTGCCAGCAGCTTAAGTCGATCCCCAACCTTC

clone_size: many
j_call: TRBJ1-5
v_call: TRBV6-1
d_call: TRBD1
cdr3_aa: CASSALPGQGNQPQHF
cdr3_nt: TGTGCCAGCAGTGCGCTACCGGGACAGGGCAATCAGCCCCAGCATTTT

clone_size: .
j_call: TRBJ1-4
v_call: TRBV6-1
d_call: TRBD1
cdr3_aa: CASSDFQGAIATNEKLFF
cdr3_nt: TGTGCCAGCAGTGATTTCCAGGGGGCGATTGCAACTAATGAAAAACTGTTTTTT

clone_size: .
j_call: TRBJ1-1
v_call: TRBV29-1
d_call: TRBD1
cdr3_aa: CSGETGVNTEAFF
cdr3_nt: TGCAGCGGAGAAACAGGGGTGAACACTGAAGCTTTCTTT

clone_size: .
j_call: TRBJ2-5
v_call: TRBV30
d_call: TRBD2
cdr3_aa: CAWGLAGGPPETQYF
cdr3_nt: TGTGCCTGGGGACTAGCGGGGGGGCCCCCAGAGACCCAGTACTTC

clone_size: many
j_call: TRBJ2-3
v_call: TRBV7-7
d_call: .
cdr3_aa: CASSPHELPDTQYF
cdr3_nt: TGTGCTAGCAGCCCGCATGAGCTACCAGATACGCAGTATTTT

clone_size: .
j_call: TRBJ1-2
v_call: TRBV7-9
d_call: .
cdr3_aa: CASNMPGPRRRSAGYTF
cdr3_nt: TGTGCCAGCAACATGCCCGGGCCCCGACGCCGATCTGCTGGCTACACCTTC

clone_size: many
j_call: TRBJ2-2
v_call: TRBV30
d_call: .
cdr3_aa: CAWRGRHKGWAGTGELFF
cdr3_nt: TGTGCCTGGAGGGGCCGGCACAAAGGATGGGCGGGCACCGGGGAGCTGTTTTTT

clone_size: few
j_call: TRBJ2-3
v_call: TRBV20-1
d_call: TRBD2
cdr3_aa: CSSGTSADTQYF
cdr3_nt: TGCAGCTCCGGGACTAGTGCAGATACGCAGTATTTT

clone_size: few
j_call: TRBJ1-2
v_call: TRBV6-1
d_call: .
cdr3_aa: CASTNIGGYGYTF
cdr3_nt: TGTGCCAGCACCAACATAGGGGGTTATGGCTACACCTTC

clone_size: few
j_call: TRBJ2-1
v_call: TRBV18
d_call: TRBD2
cdr3_aa: CASSPRPIQLLAGGDEQFF
cdr3_nt: TGTGCCAGCTCACCACGGCCCATCCAATTACTAGCGGGTGGGGATGAGCAGTTCTTC

clone_size: few
j_call: TRBJ1-3
v_call: TRBV7-2
d_call: .
cdr3_aa: CASSKEKGRGFGNTIYF
cdr3_nt: TGTGCCAGCAGCAAAGAGAAGGGGAGGGGATTTGGAAACACCATATATTTT

clone_size: many
j_call: TRBJ1-5
v_call: TRBV6-1
d_call: .
cdr3_aa: CASSPGGNSNQPQHF
cdr3_nt: TGTGCCAGCAGTCCCGGGGGAAATAGCAATCAGCCCCAGCATTTT

clone_size: many
j_call: TRBJ2-3
v_call: TRBV5-8
d_call: TRBD2
cdr3_aa: CASSTGTSGLSTDTQYF
cdr3_nt: TGTGCCAGCAGCACGGGGACTAGCGGACTTAGCACAGATACGCAGTATTTT

clone_size: many
j_call: TRBJ2-7
v_call: TRBV28
d_call: .
cdr3_aa: CASSLKVTYEQYF
cdr3_nt: TGTGCCAGCAGTTTAAAAGTCACCTACGAGCAGTACTTC

clone_size: many
j_call: TRBJ2-5
v_call: TRBV2
d_call: TRBD2
cdr3_aa: CASKARESRETQYF
cdr3_nt: TGTGCCAGCAAGGCGCGGGAGAGTCGAGAGACCCAGTACTTC

clone_size: many
j_call: TRBJ2-5
v_call: TRBV7-3
d_call: .
cdr3_aa: CASSPEGFETQYF
cdr3_nt: TGTGCCAGCAGCCCCGAAGGTTTTGAGACCCAGTACTTC

clone_size: few
j_call: TRBJ2-2
v_call: TRBV20-1
d_call: TRBD1
cdr3_aa: CSASGQGALTGELFF
cdr3_nt: TGCAGTGCTAGCGGACAGGGGGCTCTCACCGGGGAGCTGTTTTTT

clone_size: many
j_call: TRBJ2-1
v_call: TRBV6-2/TRBV6-3
d_call: .
cdr3_aa: CASSYNYNEQFF
cdr3_nt: TGTGCCAGCAGCTATAATTACAATGAGCAGTTCTTC

clone_size: many
j_call: TRBJ2-3
v_call: TRBV11-3
d_call: TRBD2
cdr3_aa: CASSPRTSGISADTQYF
cdr3_nt: TGTGCCAGCAGCCCCCGGACTAGCGGGATCTCGGCAGATACGCAGTATTTT

clone_size: many
j_call: TRBJ2-3
v_call: TRBV2
d_call: .
cdr3_aa: CASSFASGTDTQYF
cdr3_nt: TGTGCCAGCAGTTTCGCTAGCGGCACAGATACGCAGTATTTT